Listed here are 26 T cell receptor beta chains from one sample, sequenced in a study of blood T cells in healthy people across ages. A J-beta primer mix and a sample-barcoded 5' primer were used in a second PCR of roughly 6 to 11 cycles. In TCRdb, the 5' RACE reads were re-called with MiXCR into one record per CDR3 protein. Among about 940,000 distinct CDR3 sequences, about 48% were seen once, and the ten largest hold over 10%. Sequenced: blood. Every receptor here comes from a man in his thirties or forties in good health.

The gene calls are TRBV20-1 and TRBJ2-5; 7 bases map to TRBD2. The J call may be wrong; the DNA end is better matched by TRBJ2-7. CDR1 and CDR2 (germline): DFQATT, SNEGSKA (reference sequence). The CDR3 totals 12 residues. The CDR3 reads CSASPGRGEQYF. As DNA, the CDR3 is TGCAGTGCTAGTCCAGGGAGGGGCGAGCAGTACTTC.

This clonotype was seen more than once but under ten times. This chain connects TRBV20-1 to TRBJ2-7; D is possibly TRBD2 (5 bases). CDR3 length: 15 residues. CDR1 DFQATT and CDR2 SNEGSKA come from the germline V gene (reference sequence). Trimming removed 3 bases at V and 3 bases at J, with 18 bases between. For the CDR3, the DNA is TGCAGTGCTAGTTCCCCGGACGGGGAGAGCTACGAGCAGTACTTC. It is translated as CSASSPDGESYEQYF.

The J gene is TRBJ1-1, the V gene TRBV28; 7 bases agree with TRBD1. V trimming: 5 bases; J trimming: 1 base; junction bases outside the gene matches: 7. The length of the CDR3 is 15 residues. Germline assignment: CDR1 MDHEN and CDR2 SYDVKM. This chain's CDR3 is CASSRNRGGNTEAFF. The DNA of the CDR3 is TGTGCCAGCAGTCGGAACAGGGGTGGGAACACTGAAGCTTTCTTT.

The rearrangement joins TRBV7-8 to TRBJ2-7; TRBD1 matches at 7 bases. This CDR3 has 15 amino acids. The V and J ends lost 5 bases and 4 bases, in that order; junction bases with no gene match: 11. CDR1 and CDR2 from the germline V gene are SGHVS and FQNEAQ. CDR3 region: CASSPNPGTVYEQYF. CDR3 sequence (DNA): TGTGCCAGCAGCCCCAACCCCGGGACAGTATACGAGCAGTACTTC.

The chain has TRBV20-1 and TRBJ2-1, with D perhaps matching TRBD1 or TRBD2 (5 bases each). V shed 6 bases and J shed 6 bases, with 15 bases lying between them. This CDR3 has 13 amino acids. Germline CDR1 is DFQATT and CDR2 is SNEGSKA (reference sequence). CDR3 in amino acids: CSARDVGGNEQFF. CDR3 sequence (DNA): TGCAGTGCAAGGGACGTTGGGGGCAATGAGCAGTTCTTC.

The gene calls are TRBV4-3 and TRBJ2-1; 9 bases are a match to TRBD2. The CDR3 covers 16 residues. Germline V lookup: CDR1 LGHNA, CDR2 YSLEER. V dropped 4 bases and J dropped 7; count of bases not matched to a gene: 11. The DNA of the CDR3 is TGCGCCAGCAGCCGGCAGACTAGCGGTCTCTCAAATGAGCAGTTCTTC. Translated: CASSRQTSGLSNEQFF.

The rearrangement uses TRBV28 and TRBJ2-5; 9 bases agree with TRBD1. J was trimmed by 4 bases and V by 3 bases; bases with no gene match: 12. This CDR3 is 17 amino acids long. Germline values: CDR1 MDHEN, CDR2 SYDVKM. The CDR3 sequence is CASSLQGQGLTGETQYF. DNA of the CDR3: TGTGCCAGCAGTTTGCAGGGACAGGGTCTGACGGGAGAGACCCAGTACTTC.

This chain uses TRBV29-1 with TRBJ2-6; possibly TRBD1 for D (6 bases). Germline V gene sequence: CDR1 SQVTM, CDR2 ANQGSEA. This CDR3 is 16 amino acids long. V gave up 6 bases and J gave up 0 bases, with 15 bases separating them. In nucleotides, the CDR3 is TGCAGCGTCGCTCGGGACACAGACTCTGGGGCCAACGTCCTGACTTTC. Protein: CSVARDTDSGANVLTF.

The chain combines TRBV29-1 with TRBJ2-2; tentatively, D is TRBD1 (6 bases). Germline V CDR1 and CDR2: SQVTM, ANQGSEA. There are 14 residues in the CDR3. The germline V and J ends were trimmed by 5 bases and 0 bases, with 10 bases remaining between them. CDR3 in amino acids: CSVRGHANTGELFF. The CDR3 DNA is TGCAGCGTTAGGGGACATGCGAACACCGGGGAGCTGTTTTTT.

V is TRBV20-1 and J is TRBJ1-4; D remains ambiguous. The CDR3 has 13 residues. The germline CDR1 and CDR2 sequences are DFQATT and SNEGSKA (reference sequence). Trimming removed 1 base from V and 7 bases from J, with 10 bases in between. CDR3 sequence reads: CSARGHSREKLFF. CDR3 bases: TGCAGTGCTAGAGGTCACAGTCGTGAAAAACTGTTTTTT.

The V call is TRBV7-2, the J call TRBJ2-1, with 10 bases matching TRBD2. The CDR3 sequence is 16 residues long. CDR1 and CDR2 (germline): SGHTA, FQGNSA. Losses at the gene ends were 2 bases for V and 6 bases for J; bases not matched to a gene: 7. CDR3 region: CASSLYAAGGVNEQFF. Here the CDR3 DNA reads TGTGCCAGCAGCTTATACGCAGCGGGGGGGGTCAATGAGCAGTTCTTC.

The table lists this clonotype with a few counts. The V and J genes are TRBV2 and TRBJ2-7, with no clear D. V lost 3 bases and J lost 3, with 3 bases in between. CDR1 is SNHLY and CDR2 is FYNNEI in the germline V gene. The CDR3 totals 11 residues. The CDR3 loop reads CASSDVYEQYF. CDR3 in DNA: TGTGCCAGCAGTGACGTCTACGAGCAGTACTTC.

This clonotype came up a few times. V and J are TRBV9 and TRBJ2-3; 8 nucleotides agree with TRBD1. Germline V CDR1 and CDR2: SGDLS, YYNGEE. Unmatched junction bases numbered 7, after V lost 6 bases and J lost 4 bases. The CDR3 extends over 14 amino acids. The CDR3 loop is CASNMGQAADTQYF. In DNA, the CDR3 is TGTGCCAGCAACATGGGACAGGCGGCAGATACGCAGTATTTT.

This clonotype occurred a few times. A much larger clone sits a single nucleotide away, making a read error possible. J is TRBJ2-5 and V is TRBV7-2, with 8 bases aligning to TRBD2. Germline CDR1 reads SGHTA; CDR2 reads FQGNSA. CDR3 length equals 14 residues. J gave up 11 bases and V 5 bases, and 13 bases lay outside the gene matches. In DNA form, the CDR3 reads TGTGCCAGCAGCCGTGCTGCGGGGGGCAATGAGCAGTACTTC. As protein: CASSRAAGGNEQYF.

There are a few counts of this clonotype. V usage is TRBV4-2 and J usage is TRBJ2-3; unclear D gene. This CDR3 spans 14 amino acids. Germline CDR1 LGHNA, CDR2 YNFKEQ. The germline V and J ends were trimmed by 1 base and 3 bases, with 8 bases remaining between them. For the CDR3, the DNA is TGTGCCAGCAGCCAAGCGGACCGAACAGATACGCAGTATTTT. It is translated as CASSQADRTDTQYF.

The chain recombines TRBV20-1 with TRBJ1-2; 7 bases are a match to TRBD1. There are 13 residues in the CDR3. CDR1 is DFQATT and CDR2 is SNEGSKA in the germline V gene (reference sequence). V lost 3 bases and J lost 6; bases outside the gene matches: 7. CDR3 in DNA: TGCAGTGCTAGTCCAGGGGGAGTTGATGGCTACACCTTC. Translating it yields CSASPGGVDGYTF.

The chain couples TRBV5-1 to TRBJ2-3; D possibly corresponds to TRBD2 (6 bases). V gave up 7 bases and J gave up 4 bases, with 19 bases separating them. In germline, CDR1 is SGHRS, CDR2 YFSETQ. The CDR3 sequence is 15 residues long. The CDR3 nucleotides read TGCGCCAGCTCAGAATCGGGGGTCGCAGCAGATACGCAGTATTTT. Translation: CASSESGVAADTQYF.

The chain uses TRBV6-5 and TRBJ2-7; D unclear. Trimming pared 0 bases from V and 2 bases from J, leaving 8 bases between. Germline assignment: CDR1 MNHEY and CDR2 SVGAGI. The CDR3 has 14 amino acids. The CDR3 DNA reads TGTGCCAGCAGTTACTCGAACAGCGCCTACGAGCAGTACTTC. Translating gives CASSYSNSAYEQYF.

Here the CDR3 reads CASSQDDPDTQYF. CDR3 nucleotides: TGTGCCAGCAGCCAAGATGACCCAGATACGCAGTATTTT. This chain uses TRBV3-1 with TRBJ2-3; D is undetermined. This CDR3 contains 13 residues. The V gene's germline CDR1 is LGHDT and CDR2 YNNKEL (reference sequence). V was pared by 0 bases and J by 4 bases, with 5 bases between.

CDR3 in amino acids: CASSRTVASTDTQYF. The CDR3 DNA reads as TGTGCCAGCAGCCGGACGGTCGCTAGCACAGATACGCAGTATTTT. This rearrangement joins TRBV11-2 to TRBJ2-3; D gene uncertain. V was clipped by 5 bases and J by 0 bases, with 12 bases between them. The V gene's germline CDR1 is SGHAT and CDR2 FQNNGV. There are 15 residues in the CDR3.

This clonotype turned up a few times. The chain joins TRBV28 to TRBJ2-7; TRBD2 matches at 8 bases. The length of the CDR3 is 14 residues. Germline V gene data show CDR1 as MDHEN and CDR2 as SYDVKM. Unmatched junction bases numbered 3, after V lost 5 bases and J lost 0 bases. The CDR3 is CASSTGGGSYEQYF. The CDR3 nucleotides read TGTGCCAGCAGTACCGGGGGGGGCTCCTACGAGCAGTACTTC. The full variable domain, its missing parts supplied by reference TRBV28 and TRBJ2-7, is DVKVTQSSRYLVKRTGEKVFLECVQDMDHENMFWYRQDPGLGLRLIYFSYDVKMKEKGDIPEGYSVSREKKERFSLILESASTNQTSMYLCASSTGGGSYEQYFGPGTRLTVT.

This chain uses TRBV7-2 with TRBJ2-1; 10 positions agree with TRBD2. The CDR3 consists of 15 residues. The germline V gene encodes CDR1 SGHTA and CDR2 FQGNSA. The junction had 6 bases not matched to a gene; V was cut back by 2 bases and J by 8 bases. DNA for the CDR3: TGTGCCAGCAGCTTACGAGCGGGGGGGGGCGATGAGCAGTTCTTC. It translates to CASSLRAGGGDEQFF.

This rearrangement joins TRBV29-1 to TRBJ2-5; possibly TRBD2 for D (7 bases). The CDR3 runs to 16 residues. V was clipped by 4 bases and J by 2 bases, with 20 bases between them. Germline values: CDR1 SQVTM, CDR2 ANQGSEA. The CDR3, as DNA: TGCAGCGTTGGGGGTTTCACAGGGAGGGGACAAGAGACCCAGTACTTC. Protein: CSVGGFTGRGQETQYF.

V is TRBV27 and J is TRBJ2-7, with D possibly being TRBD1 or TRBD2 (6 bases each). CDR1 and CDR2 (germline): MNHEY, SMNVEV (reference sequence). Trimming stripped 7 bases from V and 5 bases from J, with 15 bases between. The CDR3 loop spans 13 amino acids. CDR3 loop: CASTGAGRDEQYF. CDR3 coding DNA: TGTGCCAGCACGGGGGCGGGAAGAGACGAGCAGTACTTC.

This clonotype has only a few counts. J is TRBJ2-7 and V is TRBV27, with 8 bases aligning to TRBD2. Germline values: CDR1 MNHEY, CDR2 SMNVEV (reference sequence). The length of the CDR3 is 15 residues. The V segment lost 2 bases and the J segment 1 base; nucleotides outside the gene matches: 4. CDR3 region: CASSLTRGGSYEQYF. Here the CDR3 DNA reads TGTGCCAGCAGTTTAACCCGGGGGGGATCCTACGAGCAGTACTTC.

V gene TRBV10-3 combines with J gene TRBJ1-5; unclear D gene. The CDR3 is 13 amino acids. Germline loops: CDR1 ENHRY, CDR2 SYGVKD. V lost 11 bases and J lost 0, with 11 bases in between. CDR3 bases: TGTGCCTCCAGGAGTTATAGCAATCAGCCCCAGCATTTT. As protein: CASRSYSNQPQHF.